The next 12 T cell receptor beta chains were all read from a single sample in a study of tumor and adjacent non-tumor tissue in lung cancer. No cell sorting was done before RNA was extracted from the tissue. This non-tumor lung sample came from over 3 cm beyond the tumor edge. A modified ARM-PCR protocol with three rounds of nested PCR amplified TCRbeta. MiXCR, run by TCRdb on the multiplex PCR reads, gives a single entry per CDR3 protein. The table lists tens of thousands of distinct CDR3 sequences, 61% of them singletons, with 32% in the top ten. Sequenced sample: distant non-tumor lung tissue. Receptors originate from a man in his 70s with non-small cell lung cancer.

With regard to this clonotype: A much more abundant neighbour one base away suggests this may be a read error. The chain couples TRBV5-6 to TRBJ1-1; unclear D gene. The CDR3 spans 13 residues. V was trimmed by 6 bases and J by 7 bases, leaving 16 bases between them. Germline CDR1 and CDR2: SGHDT and YYEEEE. CDR3 loop: CASNFTGRSEAFF. The CDR3 coding sequence is TGTGCCAGCAACTTCACCGGGCGTAGTGAAGCTTTCTTT.

In DNA, the CDR3 is TGCGCCAGCAGCTTGCTCCCAGGCCGGGGTGGGGAGACCCAGTACTTC. It yields the protein CASSLLPGRGGETQYF. The V and J genes are TRBV5-1 and TRBJ2-5; the D gene is possibly TRBD2 (5 bases). Trimming stripped 1 base from V and 5 bases from J, with 18 bases between. Germline CDR1 and CDR2: SGHRS and YFSETQ. The CDR3 contains 16 residues.

About this clonotype itself: A read error may be the cause here, since a much bigger clone is one base away. The CDR3 does not close with the conserved phenylalanine or tryptophan, likely indicating a read error. The gene calls are TRBV4-1 and TRBJ2-3, with TRBD2 matching over 11 bases. With V trimmed by 2 bases and J by 4 bases, 5 bases remained unmatched. Germline CDR1 reads MGHRA; CDR2 reads YSYEKL. This CDR3 comprises 16 residues. The DNA for the CDR3 is TGCGCCAGCAGCCAATTTAGCGGGGGGGCTTCAGATACGCAGTATTCT. This encodes CASSQFSGGASDTQYS.

In its sample, this clonotype was seen a few times. Since a much larger clone is just one base distant, this may be a read error. The chain has TRBV4-1 and TRBJ1-6; TRBD1 matches at 8 bases. The CDR3 is 15 amino acids. Germline CDR1 and CDR2: MGHRA and YSYEKL. CDR3 in DNA: TGCGCCAGCAGCCAAGGACAGGGGCTTAATTCACCCCTCCGCTTT. This sequence encodes CASSQGQGLNSPLRF.

With regard to this clonotype: It may be a read error: a sequence one base away is much more abundant. V and J are TRBV6-6 and TRBJ2-7; TRBD2 aligns across 11 bases. From germline, CDR1 is MNHNY and CDR2 SVGAGI (reference sequence). CDR3 length: 15 residues. The CDR3 DNA is TGTGCCAGCAGAATGGGACTAGCGGCTGCCTACGGGCAGTACTTC. The encoded protein is CASRMGLAAAYGQYF.

The V call is TRBV4-1, the J call TRBJ1-5; D gene uncertain. Between the trimmed V and J ends, which lost 9 bases and 6 bases, there was a span of 24 bases. Germline CDR1 MGHRA, CDR2 YSYEKL. The CDR3 consists of 16 residues. CDR3: CASNQEQTSLRQPQHF. CDR3 DNA: TGCGCCAGTAACCAAGAGCAGACGTCCCTTCGTCAGCCCCAGCATTTT.

This clonotype was detected a few times. The CDR3, as DNA: TGCAGCGCGAATGACGGGACCTACGAGCAGTACTTC. Its translation is CSANDGTYEQYF. V is TRBV29-1 and J is TRBJ2-7; weak D call: TRBD2 (5 bases). This CDR3 has 12 residues. V lost 7 bases and J lost 2, with 12 bases in between. Germline V CDR1 and CDR2: SQVTM, ANQGSEA.

This clonotype came up many times. The chain's CDR3 is CASIPLLTDTQYF. CDR3 in DNA: TGTGCCAGCATCCCCCTCTTAACAGATACGCAGTATTTT. This chain connects TRBV11-2 to TRBJ2-3; no clear D. In germline, CDR1 is SGHAT, CDR2 FQNNGV. V gave up 7 bases and J gave up 3 bases, with 11 bases separating them. This CDR3 is built from 13 residues.

Note on this clonotype: A much larger clone is a single base away; this may be a read error. This is likely a read error, given that the CDR3 carries no conserved phenylalanine or tryptophan at its end. This rearrangement joins TRBV5-5 to TRBJ2-4; weak D call: TRBD2 (5 bases). With 0 bases removed from V and 3 bases from J, the gap between germline ends came to 13 bases. The CDR3 sequence is 16 residues long. The germline gives CDR1 SGHKS, CDR2 YYEKEE (reference sequence). The CDR3 here is CASSLGAGSVKNIQYL. In nucleotides, the CDR3 is TGTGCCAGCAGCTTGGGGGCGGGTTCGGTCAAAAACATTCAGTACCTC.

Note on this clonotype: At one end, the junction sequence differs from germline, possibly due to a read error. The chain is built from TRBV4-2 and TRBJ2-2; 10 nucleotides match TRBD1. This CDR3 comprises 15 residues. Germline assignment: CDR1 LGHNA and CDR2 YNFKEQ. The CDR3 DNA follows: TGTGCCAGCAGCCTAGGGACAGGGGACACCGGGGAGTTGTTTTTT. Its protein is CASSLGTGDTGELFF.

This clonotype was counted only a few times. The V gene is TRBV5-6, the J gene TRBJ2-6, with D maybe TRBD2 (5 bases). The CDR3 is 15 residues long. Germline V gene lookup returns CDR1 SGHDT and CDR2 YYEEEE. With 5 bases removed from V and 2 bases from J, the gap between germline ends came to 11 bases. CDR3 bases: TGTGCCAGCAGTTTGTTCGGGACTGGGGCCAACGTCCTGACTTTC. This gives the protein CASSLFGTGANVLTF.

On this clonotype itself: One end of the junction is discordant with germline, which a read error may explain. V is TRBV10-2 and J is TRBJ1-2; D call uncertain. Germline V gene lookup returns CDR1 WSHSY and CDR2 SAAADI. The CDR3 is made up of 13 amino acids. The CDR3 DNA reads TGCGTCAGCAGTAATCAGGCGGGCTATGGCTACACCTTC. Protein: CVSSNQAGYGYTF.